The T cell receptor beta chain under discussion was sequenced for a study of blood T cell repertoires in COVID-19. Study information: Some COVID-19 samples were acute and others convalescent; all came from the United States, Italy and Spain.

This CDR3 region has 16 residues. From germline, CDR1 is MGHRA and CDR2 YSYEKL. After removal of 0 bases from V and 2 bases from J, the junction contained 4 bases not matched to a gene. Original methodology: Reference gene primer amplification gave nucleated cell count estimates. The method was immunoSEQ multiplex PCR; TCRdb's version includes in-frame clones alone and lacks a portion of them. The V and J calls and clone size were taken over from that table, and D and trimming were inferred from the DNA. The sample has 65,000 to 70,000 clones, about 74% seen once. This TCR derives from a human donor in a cohort sampled during active COVID-19. The source material was peripheral blood. The chain joins TRBV4-1 to TRBJ2-5; 9 bases agree with TRBD1. CDR3 protein: CASSQDVTGGQETQYF. Here the CDR3 DNA reads TGCGCCAGCAGCCAAGACGTGACAGGGGGTCAAGAGACCCAGTACTTC.